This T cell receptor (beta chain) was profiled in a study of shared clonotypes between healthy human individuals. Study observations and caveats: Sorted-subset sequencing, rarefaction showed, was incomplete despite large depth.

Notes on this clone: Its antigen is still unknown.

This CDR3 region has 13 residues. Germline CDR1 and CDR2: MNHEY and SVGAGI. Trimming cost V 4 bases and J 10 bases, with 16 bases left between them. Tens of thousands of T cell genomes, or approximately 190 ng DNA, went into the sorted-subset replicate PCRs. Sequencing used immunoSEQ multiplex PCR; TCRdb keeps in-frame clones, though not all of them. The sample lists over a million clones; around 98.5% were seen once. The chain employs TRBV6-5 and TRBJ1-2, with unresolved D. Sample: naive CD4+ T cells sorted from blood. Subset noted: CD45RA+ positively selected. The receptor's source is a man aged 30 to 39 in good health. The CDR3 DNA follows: TGTGCCAGCAGTTCCGCCCCACCGAGGTACTACACCTTC. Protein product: CASSSAPPRYYTF.